Listed below are T cell receptor beta chains from one sample, sequenced in a study of cytomegalovirus exposure and HLA in healthy donors. Clones were read by immunoSEQ multiplex PCR, and TCRdb kept only the in-frame ones, dropping some. The sample includes roughly 34,000 clones, roughly 64% of them seen just once. The sample comprised PBMCs. The receptor source for this set is a man aged 40-50 years in good health and CMV-seropositive. CDR3s include the opening cysteine and the closing phenylalanine or tryptophan. A D gene is named only where the DNA matches it firmly. Clone size, where shown, is once, few, many, or a class for clones that have expanded.

TRBJ2-7,once,TRBV9,TRBD1,CASSVGQGLSSYEQYF,TGTGCCAGCAGCGTAGGACAGGGATTGAGCTCCTACGAGCAGTACTTC
TRBJ1-1,few,TRBV6-6,TRBD1,CASSLTGSEAFF,TGTGCCAGCAGTTTGACAGGGTCTGAAGCTTTCTTT
TRBJ2-1,NA,TRBV6-1,TRBD2,CASSTGLAGDEQFF,TGTGCCAGCAGTACCGGACTAGCGGGGGATGAGCAGTTCTTC
TRBJ2-7,NA,TRBV5-4,NA,CASSFPTGLASNEQYF,TGTGCCAGCAGCTTCCCTACAGGTTTGGCGTCAAACGAGCAGTACTTC
TRBJ2-1,NA,TRBV9,NA,CASSVATLDNEQFF,TGTGCCAGCAGCGTAGCTACGCTGGACAATGAGCAGTTCTTC
TRBJ2-1,NA,TRBV5-1,TRBD1,CASSWLDRGVNEQFF,TGCGCCAGCAGCTGGTTGGACAGGGGTGTGAATGAGCAGTTCTTC
TRBJ2-5,NA,TRBV30,TRBD2,CAWSGGGRFQETQYF,TGTGCCTGGAGTGGCGGGGGGCGATTCCAAGAGACCCAGTACTTC
TRBJ1-3,NA,TRBV11-2,TRBD1,CASRGQSGNTIYF,TGTGCCAGCCGGGGACAGTCTGGAAACACCATATATTTT
TRBJ2-5,few,TRBV5-1,NA,CASSSGTLETQYF,TGCGCCAGCAGCTCCGGGACACTAGAGACCCAGTACTTC
TRBJ1-1,NA,TRBV5-4,NA,CASSRSLNTEAFF,TGTGCCAGTTCCCGGTCCTTGAACACTGAAGCTTTCTTT
TRBJ1-1,NA,TRBV7-9,TRBD1,CASSLGRTGMNTEAFF,TGTGCCAGCAGCTTAGGTAGGACAGGGATGAACACTGAAGCTTTCTTT
TRBJ2-1,few,TRBV5-1,TRBD1,CASSLGTGYNEQFF,TGCGCCAGCAGCTTGGGGACAGGGTACAATGAGCAGTTCTTC
TRBJ2-1,few,TRBV7-2,NA,CASSLDPSYNEQFF,TGTGCCAGCAGCTTAGATCCGAGTTACAATGAGCAGTTCTTC
TRBJ1-1,NA,TRBV6-1,TRBD1,CASSEAIYEIGGLNTEAFF,TGTGCCAGCAGTGAAGCGATTTATGAAATAGGGGGCCTGAACACTGAAGCTTTCTTT
TRBJ2-3,few,TRBV7-6,TRBD2,CASSRGLAGRISTDTQYF,TGTGCCAGCAGCCGTGGACTAGCGGGGAGAATTAGCACAGATACGCAGTATTTT
TRBJ1-1,NA,TRBV6-5,TRBD1,CASSYDGTGVGTEAFF,TGTGCCAGCAGTTACGACGGGACAGGAGTTGGCACTGAAGCTTTCTTT
TRBJ1-3,NA,TRBV7-2,TRBD1,CASSQRDRVSGNTIYF,TGTGCCAGCAGCCAACGGGACAGGGTCTCTGGAAACACCATATATTTT
TRBJ1-1,NA,TRBV2,NA,CASSSRAGNTEAFF,TGTGCCAGCAGTTCTCGAGCCGGGAACACTGAAGCTTTCTTT
TRBJ2-3,NA,TRBV7-8,TRBD1,CASSLTAGQGSSSTDTQYF,TGTGCCAGCAGCTTAACCGCGGGACAGGGATCCTCTAGCACAGATACGCAGTATTTT
TRBJ2-7,NA,TRBV5-5,TRBD2,CASSVTSGSYEQYF,TGTGCCAGCAGCGTGACTAGCGGCTCCTACGAGCAGTACTTC
TRBJ1-1,NA,TRBV19,NA,CASSATQGSTEAFF,TGTGCCAGTAGTGCCACCCAGGGGTCCACTGAAGCTTTCTTT
TRBJ1-5,NA,TRBV5-1,NA,CASSLEGANQPQHF,TGCGCCAGCAGCTTGGAAGGGGCGAATCAGCCCCAGCATTTT
TRBJ1-3,NA,TRBV7-7,NA,CASSLGQTPFLDTIYF,TGTGCCAGCAGCTTAGGACAGACACCTTTTCTGGACACCATATATTTT
TRBJ2-3,NA,TRBV5-1,NA,CASSPRGPVGPQYF,TGCGCCAGCAGTCCAAGGGGCCCAGTAGGTCCGCAGTATTTT
TRBJ2-7,once,TRBV4-2,TRBD2,CASSQASSGGAYEQYF,TGTGCCAGCAGCCAAGCCTCTAGCGGGGGGGCCTACGAGCAGTACTTC
TRBJ2-7,NA,TRBV14,TRBD1,CASSLGTGDAYEQYF,TGTGCCAGCAGCCTAGGGACAGGGGATGCCTACGAGCAGTACTTC
TRBJ1-2,NA,TRBV5-1,NA,CASSAGGAYGYTF,TGCGCCAGCAGCGCCGGGGGGGCCTATGGCTACACCTTC
TRBJ1-3,NA,TRBV28,TRBD1,CASSPGTLTGVLGNTIYF,TGTGCCAGCAGTCCCGGGACCCTGACAGGGGTTTTGGGAAACACCATATATTTT
TRBJ2-5,NA,TRBV5-5,TRBD1,CASSLGTGGARGDQYF,TGTGCCAGCAGCTTGGGGACAGGGGGGGCAAGAGGTGACCAGTACTTC
TRBJ2-7,few,TRBV2,NA,CASSNLSHLRGYRWTYEQYF,TGTGCCAGCAGCAATCTCTCCCACTTGCGGGGCTACAGGTGGACCTACGAGCAGTACTTC
TRBJ2-5,NA,TRBV11-2,TRBD1,CASSRGDRYQETQYF,TGTGCCAGCAGCCGTGGGGACAGGTACCAAGAGACCCAGTACTTC
TRBJ2-7,NA,TRBV6-5,TRBD1,CASSYSRQGGYEQYF,TGTGCCAGCAGCTACTCGAGACAGGGCGGCTACGAGCAGTACTTC
TRBJ1-6,NA,TRBV11-2,NA,CASSLMGAPRDSPLHF,TGTGCCAGCAGCTTAATGGGGGCGCCCCGCGATTCACCCCTCCACTTT
TRBJ2-7,NA,TRBV9,TRBD1,CASSRAGGTGSEQYF,TGTGCCAGCAGCCGCGCCGGAGGGACAGGGAGCGAGCAGTACTTC
TRBJ2-1,NA,TRBV27,TRBD2,CASSFRAGSHNEQFF,TGTGCCAGCAGTTTCAGAGCGGGGTCCCACAATGAGCAGTTCTTC
TRBJ1-2,few,TRBV18,NA,CASRQGADGYTF,TGTGCCAGCCGCCAGGGCGCGGATGGCTACACCTTC
TRBJ2-7,NA,TRBV28,TRBD1,CASETGSSSYEQYF,TGTGCCAGCGAGACAGGGTCGAGCTCCTACGAGCAGTACTTC
TRBJ1-1,few,TRBV7-8,NA,CASSPRIPTHTEAFF,TGTGCCAGCAGCCCACGTATACCCACACACACTGAAGCTTTCTTT
TRBJ1-2,NA,TRBV5-1,TRBD1,CASSYTQGSYGYTF,TGCGCCAGCAGCTACACACAGGGGAGCTATGGCTACACCTTC
TRBJ2-1,NA,TRBV5-1,NA,CASSLAPGLSYNEQFF,TGCGCCAGCAGCTTGGCCCCTGGACTTTCCTACAATGAGCAGTTCTTC
TRBJ2-3,NA,TRBV28,NA,CASSPGQFSTDTQYF,TGTGCCAGCAGCCCTGGACAGTTCAGCACAGATACGCAGTATTTT
TRBJ2-3,NA,TRBV18,NA,CASSRPDSPSTDTQYF,TGTGCCAGCTCACGACCGGACAGCCCAAGCACAGATACGCAGTATTTT
TRBJ1-6,NA,TRBV2,NA,CASSADRLNSPLHF,TGTGCCAGCAGCGCGGACAGACTTAATTCACCCCTCCACTTT
TRBJ1-1,few,TRBV21-1,NA,CASSKVSGTGANTEAFF,TGTGCCAGCAGCAAAGTTTCCGGGACAGGGGCGAACACTGAAGCTTTCTTT
TRBJ2-3,NA,TRBV5-6,NA,CASSRTASDTQYF,TGTGCCAGCAGCAGGACTGCCTCGGATACGCAGTATTTT
TRBJ2-3,NA,TRBV9,NA,CASSVARAGDTQYF,TGTGCCAGCAGCGTAGCTCGAGCGGGAGATACGCAGTATTTT
TRBJ1-5,few,TRBV7-2,TRBD1,CASSDRGRNQPQHF,TGTGCCAGCAGCGACAGGGGACGCAATCAGCCCCAGCATTTT
TRBJ2-3,NA,TRBV2,NA,CASSVSRSTDTQYF,TGTGCCAGCAGTGTATCCCGTAGCACAGATACGCAGTATTTT
TRBJ2-3,NA,TRBV23-1,TRBD2,CASSRVRLAGGRGTQYF,TGCGCCAGCAGCCGAGTCCGCTTAGCGGGGGGGCGAGGTACGCAGTATTTT
TRBJ2-3,NA,TRBV11-1,TRBD2,CASSLGGPDTQYF,TGTGCCAGCAGCCTGGGAGGGCCAGATACGCAGTATTTT
TRBJ1-2,NA,TRBV18,TRBD1,CASSPQETGGVGYTF,TGTGCCAGCTCACCACAGGAGACAGGGGGCGTCGGCTACACCTTC
TRBJ2-3,NA,TRBV5-4,TRBD2,CASSLAVAGAFTDTQYF,TGTGCCAGCAGCTTGGCGGTAGCGGGGGCCTTCACAGATACGCAGTATTTT